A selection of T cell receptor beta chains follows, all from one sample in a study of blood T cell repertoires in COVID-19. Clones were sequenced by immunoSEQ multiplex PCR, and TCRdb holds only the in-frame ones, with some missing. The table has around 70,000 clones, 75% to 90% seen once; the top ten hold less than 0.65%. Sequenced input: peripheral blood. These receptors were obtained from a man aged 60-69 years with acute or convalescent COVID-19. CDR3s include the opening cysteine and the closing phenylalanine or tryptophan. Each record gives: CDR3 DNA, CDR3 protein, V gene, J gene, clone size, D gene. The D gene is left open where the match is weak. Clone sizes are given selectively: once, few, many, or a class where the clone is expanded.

DNA: TGTGCCAGCAGCTCAGCAGGGGGTGTGGCAAGTTGGTACGAGCAGTACTTC; CDR3: CASSSAGGVASWYEQYF; V: TRBV7-9; J: TRBJ2-7; size: -; D: TRBD1
DNA: TGTGCCAGTAGTCTGACCCCCGACAGTCGCTACGAGCAGTACTTC; CDR3: CASSLTPDSRYEQYF; V: TRBV19; J: TRBJ2-7; size: -; D: -
DNA: TGTGCCAGCAGGAGGACAGGGAGGACCGGGGAGCTGTTTTTT; CDR3: CASRRTGRTGELFF; V: TRBV6-5; J: TRBJ2-2; size: once; D: TRBD1
DNA: TGTGCCAGCAGAGCCCCTGGAGCTAACTATGGCTACACCTTC; CDR3: CASRAPGANYGYTF; V: TRBV6-5; J: TRBJ1-2; size: -; D: -
DNA: TGTGCCAGCAGCGAAACAGGGTTATACACCGGGGAGCTGTTTTTT; CDR3: CASSETGLYTGELFF; V: TRBV5-8; J: TRBJ2-2; size: -; D: -
DNA: TGCGCCAGCAGCTTGGTTCAGACGAACACCGGGGAGCTGTTTTTT; CDR3: CASSLVQTNTGELFF; V: TRBV5-1; J: TRBJ2-2; size: -; D: -
DNA: TGTGCCAGCAGTCCAAGGTTGGCTAGCGGGAGTCAGAACACCGGGGAGCTGTTTTTT; CDR3: CASSPRLASGSQNTGELFF; V: TRBV27; J: TRBJ2-2; size: -; D: TRBD2
DNA: TGTGCCTGGAGTTCCGGGACAGGGCCAGATACGCAGTATTTT; CDR3: CAWSSGTGPDTQYF; V: TRBV30; J: TRBJ2-3; size: -; D: TRBD1
DNA: TGTGCCAGCGGAGGGACTAGCGGTCTATACGAGCAGTACTTC; CDR3: CASGGTSGLYEQYF; V: TRBV6-4; J: TRBJ2-7; size: -; D: TRBD2
DNA: TGTGCCAGCAGCCAGACGACAGGGGACGAAAAACTGTTTTTT; CDR3: CASSQTTGDEKLFF; V: TRBV14; J: TRBJ1-4; size: -; D: TRBD1
DNA: TGTGCCAGTAGTCTTAACAACAATGAGCAGTTCTTC; CDR3: CASSLNNNEQFF; V: TRBV19; J: TRBJ2-1; size: -; D: -
DNA: TGTGCCAGCAGTTCCGTACAGGGAAGCAATCAGCCCCAGCATTTT; CDR3: CASSSVQGSNQPQHF; V: TRBV6-2/TRBV6-3; J: TRBJ1-5; size: -; D: -
DNA: TGTGCCACCAGTAGGGGTAATAACTATGGCTACACCTTC; CDR3: CATSRGNNYGYTF; V: TRBV24-1; J: TRBJ1-2; size: -; D: -
DNA: TGTGCCAGCAGCGAAAGGAGTGGCAGCAACAATGAGCAGTTCTTC; CDR3: CASSERSGSNNEQFF; V: TRBV28; J: TRBJ2-1; size: -; D: -
DNA: TGTGCCAGTAGCTCCCCATGGCAGGCGACAGGCTCGAACACCGGGGAGCTGTTTTTT; CDR3: CASSSPWQATGSNTGELFF; V: TRBV19; J: TRBJ2-2; size: -; D: -
DNA: TGTGCCAGCAGGCCCCGAGGAGGCTTAGGAGAGACCCAGTACTTC; CDR3: CASRPRGGLGETQYF; V: TRBV7-2; J: TRBJ2-5; size: -; D: -